A single sample is the source of the 27 T cell receptor beta chains below, sequenced in a study of identical twins. TCRdb re-derived calls from the 5' RACE reads in MiXCR, one entry per CDR3 protein. The data hold 1.5 million to 2 million distinct CDR3 sequences, with about 30% observed a single time. The sequencing sample was made of cord blood. The receptors come from a newborn girl in good health.

This clonotype showed up just a few times. The chain carries TRBV12-3 or TRBV12-4 and TRBJ2-7; D tentatively reads TRBD1 or TRBD2 (5 bases each). CDR3 size: 15 residues. V was clipped by 6 bases and J by 0 bases, with 15 bases between them. The CDR3 DNA sequence: TGTGCCAGCAGCTCCGGGGCCTTCCCCTCCTACGAGCAGTACTTC. It translates to CASSSGAFPSYEQYF.

In its sample, this clonotype was seen many times. V gene TRBV6-6 combines with J gene TRBJ2-3; possible D gene TRBD1, 6 bases. Trimming removed 6 bases from V and 11 bases from J, with 12 bases in between. This CDR3 contains 11 residues. The germline CDR1 and CDR2 sequences are MNHNY and SVGAGI (reference sequence). Here the CDR3 DNA reads TGTGCCAGCAGGGAGGACAGCCGGCAGTATTTT. As protein: CASREDSRQYF.

This clonotype came up many times. The V and J genes are TRBV28 and TRBJ2-1; 11 bases map to TRBD2. Germline V CDR1 and CDR2: MDHEN, SYDVKM. The trim removed 2 bases at V and 0 bases at J, leaving 9 bases unmatched. The CDR3 has 19 amino acids. The CDR3 reads CASSLMLAGGYSSYNEQFF. DNA for the CDR3: TGTGCCAGCAGTTTAATGCTAGCGGGAGGTTATAGCTCCTACAATGAGCAGTTCTTC.

The J gene is TRBJ1-4, the V gene TRBV20-1; possible D gene TRBD1, 5 bases. The CDR3 is 13 amino acids. From germline, CDR1 is DFQATT and CDR2 SNEGSKA (reference sequence). Between the trimmed V and J ends, which lost 6 bases and 4 bases, there was a span of 12 bases. CDR3 protein: CSAQGGVNEKLFF. The DNA of the CDR3 is TGCAGTGCGCAGGGAGGTGTTAATGAAAAACTGTTTTTT.

The rearrangement links TRBV20-1 to TRBJ1-1, with 7 nucleotides matching TRBD1. This CDR3 has 13 residues. Trimming cost V 6 bases and J 4 bases; bases outside gene matches: 8. Germline assignment: CDR1 DFQATT and CDR2 SNEGSKA (reference sequence). The CDR3 reads CSATIPGGTEAFF. The CDR3 DNA follows: TGCAGTGCAACAATCCCAGGGGGCACTGAAGCTTTCTTT.

The chain recombines TRBV7-9 with TRBJ2-5, with D unresolved. Trimming removed 5 bases at V and 5 bases at J, with 15 bases between. Germline V lookup: CDR1 SEHNR, CDR2 FQNEAQ (reference sequence). The CDR3 has 14 amino acids. This CDR3 is CASSTTAPVETQYF. The CDR3 bases are TGTGCCAGCAGCACCACCGCTCCTGTGGAGACCCAGTACTTC.

This clonotype was counted at least ten times. The chain employs TRBV10-2 and TRBJ2-4; D is ambiguous. Judging by the DNA end, TRBJ2-7 fits better; the J call may be wrong. Per germline, CDR1 WSHSY and CDR2 SAAADI. This CDR3 is 11 amino acids long. The CDR3 sequence is CASSEPPEQYF. The CDR3 DNA reads as TGCGCCAGCAGTGAGCCCCCCGAGCAGTACTTC.

Only a few counts were recorded for this clonotype. The chain carries TRBV20-1 and TRBJ2-3; 8 bases line up with TRBD2. This CDR3 has 14 residues. Per germline, CDR1 DFQATT and CDR2 SNEGSKA (reference sequence). The V gene end was trimmed by 1 base and the J gene end by 2 bases; junction bases not matched to a gene: 2. Written as DNA, the CDR3 is TGCAGTGCTAGAGCGGGGGGGTACACAGATACGCAGTATTTT. Protein sequence: CSARAGGYTDTQYF.

This clonotype has a handful of counts. CDR3 nucleotide sequence: TGCGCCAGCAGCCAACCTGCGGGGGGTCCTTACAATGAGCAGTTCTTC. It is translated as CASSQPAGGPYNEQFF. This chain uses TRBV4-1 with TRBJ2-1; TRBD2 aligns across 8 bases. CDR3 size: 16 residues. J was trimmed by 4 bases and V by 2 bases; bases with no gene match: 7. Germline V gene data show CDR1 as MGHRA and CDR2 as YSYEKL.

In the case of this clonotype: A clone one base away is much larger, so this may be a read error. The chain uses TRBV12-3 or TRBV12-4 and TRBJ2-7; D might be TRBD2 (7 bases). The V end was cut by 2 bases, the J end by 7 bases, with 18 bases between. The CDR3 sequence is 15 residues long. The CDR3 loop is CASSLRGAERNEQYF. Written as DNA, the CDR3 is TGTGCCAGCAGTTTACGGGGGGCTGAGAGGAATGAGCAGTACTTC.

The V call is TRBV9, the J call TRBJ2-4; TRBD1 matches at 9 bases. The J call may not be correct, given that the DNA end is closer to TRBJ2-7. The germline gives CDR1 SGDLS, CDR2 YYNGEE. The CDR3 spans 16 residues. Written as DNA, the CDR3 is TGTGCCAGCAGCGGATCAAATGGGGACAGGGCCTACGAGCAGTACTTC. Protein product: CASSGSNGDRAYEQYF.

This clonotype was seen a single time. The chain carries TRBV7-2 and TRBJ2-7; tentative D call: TRBD1 (5 bases). Looked up from germline, CDR1 is SGHTA and CDR2 is FQGNSA. Between the trimmed V and J ends, which lost 5 bases and 7 bases, there was a span of 24 bases. The CDR3 spans 16 residues. CDR3 DNA: TGTGCCAGCAGCCCCAGCCCAGGGCACTATTCCAATGAGCAGTACTTC. Translating it yields CASSPSPGHYSNEQYF.

In its sample, this clonotype was seen a few times. This chain joins TRBV25-1 and TRBJ2-4, with TRBD1 as a possible D gene (6 bases). The CDR3 extends over 13 amino acids. Germline CDR1 reads MGHDK; CDR2 reads SYGVNS. V lost 5 bases, J lost 12 bases, and 17 bases lay in between. The CDR3 loop is CASSSPGWGRQYF. CDR3 bases: TGTGCCAGCAGTTCACCCGGATGGGGGCGTCAGTACTTC.

The genes are TRBV15 and TRBJ1-2, with a tentative D call TRBD1 (6 bases). V was shortened by 3 bases and J by 6 bases, with 14 bases between the two germline ends. Germline V lookup: CDR1 LNHNV, CDR2 YYDKDF (reference sequence). The CDR3 length is 14 residues. The CDR3 sequence: CATSRGPRTDGYTF. CDR3 bases: TGTGCCACCAGCAGGGGACCCCGGACAGATGGCTACACCTTC.

This clonotype occurred a few times. The chain is built from TRBV28 and TRBJ1-6, with TRBD1 matching 9 bases. This CDR3 comprises 16 residues. The germline V gene has CDR1 MDHEN and CDR2 SYDVKM. V was clipped by 1 base and J by 6 bases; unmatched bases: 4. The CDR3 protein is CASSLLPGQGNSPLHF. The CDR3 coding sequence is TGTGCCAGCAGTTTATTGCCGGGACAGGGTAATTCACCCCTCCACTTT.

There are a few counts of this clonotype. The J gene is TRBJ1-5, the V gene TRBV27; D not certain. Per germline, CDR1 MNHEY and CDR2 SMNVEV (reference sequence). Between the trimmed V and J ends, which lost 8 bases and 6 bases, there was a span of 11 bases. CDR3 length: 12 amino acids. The CDR3 sequence: CASGLGFQPQHF. In DNA, the CDR3 is TGTGCCAGCGGCCTAGGGTTTCAGCCCCAGCATTTT.

The DNA of the CDR3 is TGTGCCAGCAGTTACTCGACCTGGAACACCGGGGAGCTGTTTTTT. It encodes CASSYSTWNTGELFF. J is TRBJ2-2 and V is TRBV6-5; D call uncertain. V lost 0 bases to trimming and J lost 1 base, with 6 bases between them. The CDR3 is 15 amino acids. Germline-derived CDR1 and CDR2 are MNHEY and SVGAGI.

The chain links TRBV20-1 to TRBJ1-2; possibly TRBD1 for D (5 bases). The V gene's germline CDR1 is DFQATT and CDR2 SNEGSKA (reference sequence). The CDR3 consists of 13 residues. V was shortened by 5 bases and J by 0 bases, with 10 bases between the two germline ends. DNA for the CDR3: TGCAGTGCTTTGACAGAGACTAACTATGGCTACACCTTC. Translated, it gives CSALTETNYGYTF.

This clonotype was seen a handful of times. This chain uses TRBV12-3 or TRBV12-4 with TRBJ2-1; the D is unclear. V was trimmed by 0 bases and J by 5 bases, leaving 8 bases between them. The CDR3 contains 14 residues. CDR3 residues: CASSLAWTNNEQFF. CDR3 nucleotides: TGTGCCAGCAGTTTAGCGTGGACCAACAATGAGCAGTTCTTC.

The V gene is TRBV29-1, the J gene TRBJ2-1; D is unresolved. With the DNA end fitting TRBJ2-7 better, the J assignment may be wrong. The CDR3 sequence is 12 residues long. Germline V CDR1 and CDR2: SQVTM, ANQGSEA. CDR3 coding DNA: TGCAATCGGGCCGACACGCACAATGAGCAGTACTTC. Amino acids: CNRADTHNEQYF.

The rearrangement uses TRBV5-1 and TRBJ1-1, with TRBD1 matching over 7 bases. Per the germline V gene, CDR1 is SGHRS and CDR2 is YFSETQ. CDR3 length: 14 amino acids. The trim removed 3 bases at V and 9 bases at J, leaving 11 bases unmatched. In DNA, the CDR3 is TGCGCCAGCAGCTGGGACTTACAGGGGACGAAAGCTTTCTTT. Protein sequence: CASSWDLQGTKAFF.

The chain couples TRBV20-1 to TRBJ2-3; no reliable D call. V was cut by 0 bases and J by 0 bases, with 7 bases left in between. Germline V lookup: CDR1 DFQATT, CDR2 SNEGSKA (reference sequence). This CDR3 comprises 14 residues. The CDR3 loop reads CSARDWASTDTQYF. CDR3 DNA: TGCAGTGCTAGAGACTGGGCTAGCACAGATACGCAGTATTTT.

This chain uses TRBV15 with TRBJ1-2; 7 bases map to TRBD1. The length of the CDR3 is 15 residues. Germline V gene data show CDR1 as LNHNV and CDR2 as YYDKDF (reference sequence). The V gene end was trimmed by 5 bases and the J gene end by 3 bases; junction bases not matched to a gene: 9. Here the CDR3 DNA reads TGTGCCACCAGCGTACACCGGGACAGCGACTATGGCTACACCTTC. Translation gives CATSVHRDSDYGYTF.

The J gene is TRBJ2-3, the V gene TRBV2; D perhaps matches TRBD2 (6 bases). There are 14 residues in the CDR3. Germline assignment: CDR1 SNHLY and CDR2 FYNNEI. V dropped 4 bases and J dropped 2 bases, with 10 bases sitting between them. The CDR3, as DNA: TGTGCCAGCAGTGGGGGCGGGGCCACAGATACGCAGTATTTT. It is translated as CASSGGGATDTQYF.

V gene TRBV4-1 combines with J gene TRBJ2-7; no clear D gene. Germline V gene lookup returns CDR1 MGHRA and CDR2 YSYEKL. The V end was cut by 1 base, the J end by 0 bases, with 10 bases between. The CDR3 runs 15 residues. Here the CDR3 reads CASSQVGLSSYEQYF. DNA of the CDR3: TGCGCCAGCAGCCAAGTTGGCCTTTCCTCCTACGAGCAGTACTTC.

This clonotype has a count of ten or more. The chain uses TRBV20-1 and TRBJ1-2; D is unresolved. Germline CDR1 and CDR2: DFQATT and SNEGSKA (reference sequence). The CDR3 has 11 amino acids. V dropped 1 base and J dropped 4 bases, with 4 bases sitting between them. This CDR3 reads CSARVSYGYTF. CDR3 DNA sequence: TGCAGTGCTAGAGTATCCTATGGCTACACCTTC.

The chain couples TRBV20-1 to TRBJ2-1, with D perhaps matching TRBD1 or TRBD2 (5 bases each). CDR3 length: 14 amino acids. CDR1 is DFQATT and CDR2 is SNEGSKA in the germline V gene (reference sequence). Trimming took 3 bases from V and 4 from J, leaving 13 bases between them. The DNA of the CDR3 is TGCAGTGCTAGGCCGGGACGTACGTACAATGAGCAGTTCTTC. Protein product: CSARPGRTYNEQFF.